The 2 T cell receptor beta chains in this list originate from one sample, sequenced in a study of shared clonotypes between healthy human individuals. Assay used: immunoSEQ multiplex PCR; TCRdb lists only in-frame clones, some missing. The data show fewer than 1.6 million clones, with 98% seen just once and under 0.45% held by the top ten. Sequenced sample: naive CD4+ T cells sorted from blood. Subset given: CD45RA+ positively selected. The receptors were sampled from a man aged 25-45 years in good health.

This chain uses TRBV6-1 with TRBJ2-1, with D possibly being TRBD2 (6 bases). V lost 5 bases, J lost 4 bases, and 15 bases lay in between. The CDR3 consists of 15 residues. Germline V gene data show CDR1 as MNHNS and CDR2 as SASEGT. CDR3 residues: CASSLGESGYNEQFF. The CDR3 nucleotides are TGTGCCAGCAGTCTCGGGGAGAGCGGGTACAATGAGCAGTTCTTC.

The CDR3 DNA follows: TGTGCCAGCAGCCCCCAGAGATTTCAGGGAGGCTACACCTTC. Amino acids: CASSPQRFQGGYTF. This chain links TRBV27 with TRBJ1-2; maybe TRBD1 (5 bases). Germline V gene sequence: CDR1 MNHEY, CDR2 SMNVEV (reference sequence). Trimming stripped 6 bases from V and 8 bases from J, with 19 bases between. The CDR3 covers 14 residues.